What follows are 19 T cell receptor beta chains derived from one specimen sequenced in a study of T cell repertoires in cytomegalovirus infection (dated by TCRdb to between 2019 and 2020). No antigen has been identified for these receptors. The sequencer was an Illumina HiSeq 1500. TCRdb cleaned the public reads at Q25 with fastp, built clones with MiXCR and kept in-frame beta chains. For every CDR3 protein sequence, its rows merge into one entry that carries the most common genes and DNA. This sample is represented by approximately 110,000 distinct CDR3 sequences; around 32% of them were singletons. The top ten clonotypes cover 45% to 65% of the sample. The sample's treatment or condition label, in plain terms: in vitro stimulation with specific CMV peptide epitopes to enrich CMV-specific T cells. Material: CD8+ T cells from cultured PBMCs, obtained from culture after CMV antigen stimulation. The origin of the receptors is a human donor in good health (CMV status not recorded). Some clones in this sample may be carry-over from other donors' samples.

There are many counts of this clonotype. V and J are TRBV19 and TRBJ1-5; 11 nucleotides align to TRBD1. V shed 4 bases and J 3 bases; nucleotides not matched to a gene: 2. This CDR3 is built from 15 residues. The germline V gene encodes CDR1 LNHDA and CDR2 SQIVND (reference sequence). CDR3 sequence (DNA): TGTGCCAGTAGTAGGGACAGGGGGATCAATCAGCCCCAGCATTTT. Protein sequence: CASSRDRGINQPQHF.

The CDR3 sequence: CSARDPGSPLNTEAFF. The CDR3, as DNA: TGCAGTGCTAGAGATCCCGGGAGCCCCTTGAACACTGAAGCTTTCTTT. The chain carries TRBV20-1 and TRBJ1-1; D unresolved. With 0 bases removed from V and 0 bases from J, the gap between germline ends came to 14 bases. The CDR3 is made up of 16 amino acids. Germline lookup yields CDR1 DFQATT and CDR2 SNEGSKA (reference sequence).

This clonotype was counted between two and nine times. This chain links TRBV11-2 with TRBJ2-7, with 7 bases aligning to TRBD1. This CDR3 spans 16 amino acids. Germline V gene lookup returns CDR1 SGHAT and CDR2 FQNNGV. J was trimmed by 4 bases and V by 1 base; bases with no gene match: 10. CDR3 region: CASSLVATQDRYEQYF. The CDR3 DNA sequence: TGTGCCAGCAGCTTAGTCGCAACTCAGGACAGGTACGAGCAGTACTTC.

A few counts support this clonotype. The V gene is TRBV27, the J gene TRBJ2-1, with 10 bases identical to TRBD2. The V segment lost 6 bases and the J segment 9 bases; nucleotides outside the gene matches: 5. Germline-derived CDR1 and CDR2 are MNHEY and SMNVEV (reference sequence). The CDR3 runs to 13 residues. CDR3 DNA: TGTGCCAGCAGAAAGCGGGGGGGCTCTGAGCAGTTCTTC. Its protein is CASRKRGGSEQFF.

The CDR3, as DNA: TGTGCCAGCAGTGAAACCAGGACCAATCAGCCCCAGCATTTT. This translates into CASSETRTNQPQHF. J is TRBJ1-5 and V is TRBV2; D unclear. From germline, CDR1 is SNHLY and CDR2 FYNNEI. The V end was cut by 2 bases, the J end by 3 bases, with 8 bases between. CDR3 length: 14 amino acids. The whole variable domain, filled in from reference TRBV2 and TRBJ1-5, reads EPEVTQTPSHQVTQMGQEVILRCVPISNHLYFYWYRQILGQKVEFLVSFYNNEISEKSEIFDDQFSVERPDGSNFTLKIRSTKLEDSAMYFCASSETRTNQPQHFGDGTRLSIL.

The DNA of the CDR3 is TGTGCCAGCAGCCCCAGGACTAGCTCTAGCACAGATACGCAGTATTTT. Residues: CASSPRTSSSTDTQYF. This sequence joins TRBV7-6 and TRBJ2-3; 8 bases agree with TRBD2. Germline CDR1 reads SGHVS; CDR2 reads FNYEAQ. The CDR3 is made up of 16 amino acids. J was trimmed by 0 bases and V by 5 bases; bases with no gene match: 7.

The V call is TRBV6-5, the J call TRBJ2-2; 11 bases match TRBD2. This CDR3 is 17 amino acids long. Trimming at V came to 2 bases and at J to 8 bases, leaving 10 bases not matched to a gene. CDR1 is MNHEY, CDR2 SVGAGI, per germline. DNA of the CDR3: TGTGCCAGCAGTTACGAGACTAGCGGGATTGGTTCTGGGGAGCTGTTTTTT. Protein sequence: CASSYETSGIGSGELFF.

The chain joins TRBV7-9 to TRBJ2-1; TRBD2 matches at 7 bases. Germline loops: CDR1 SEHNR, CDR2 FQNEAQ (reference sequence). V trimming: 5 bases; J trimming: 4 bases; junction bases outside the gene matches: 11. The CDR3 has 16 residues. The CDR3 DNA reads TGTGCCAGCAGCCGGTCCGGGACTACCCCTTACAATGAGCAGTTCTTC. Translation: CASSRSGTTPYNEQFF.

This clonotype has more than one count but fewer than ten. The rearrangement joins TRBV7-6 to TRBJ1-4; 7 bases map to TRBD1. This CDR3 is 14 amino acids long. With V trimmed by 5 bases and J by 3 bases, 3 bases remained unmatched. CDR1 SGHVS and CDR2 FNYEAQ come from the germline V gene. CDR3 in DNA: TGTGCCAGCAGCCCTAGGGGGCCTAATGAAAAACTGTTTTTT. This gives the protein CASSPRGPNEKLFF. Full variable domain (rest looked up from reference TRBV7-6 and TRBJ1-4): GAGVSQSPRYKVTKRGQDVALRCDPISGHVSLYWYRQALGQGPEFLTYFNYEAQQDKSGLPNDRFSAERPEGSISTLTIQRTEQRDSAMYRCASSPRGPNEKLFFGSGTQLSVL.

The chain links TRBV4-1 to TRBJ1-1, with a tentative D call TRBD1 (5 bases). Trimming left V 0 bases short and J 10 bases short, with 15 bases between. The germline V gene has CDR1 MGHRA and CDR2 YSYEKL. The CDR3 runs 14 residues. Here the CDR3 reads CASSQDLRGHRAFF. The CDR3 DNA reads TGCGCCAGCAGCCAAGATCTTAGGGGTCACAGAGCTTTCTTT.

This clonotype was picked up many times. The chain links TRBV7-2 to TRBJ1-2; 7 nucleotides align to TRBD1. The CDR3 loop spans 19 amino acids. With V trimmed by 3 bases and J by 4 bases, 20 bases remained unmatched. Germline assignment: CDR1 SGHTA and CDR2 FQGNSA. CDR3 nucleotides: TGTGCCAGCAGCTTTGGACAGGATCCTCGGGTAGGACGGACCTATGGCTACACCTTC. Translating it yields CASSFGQDPRVGRTYGYTF.

This clonotype was recorded a few times. The V call is TRBV29-1, the J call TRBJ2-1; no reliable D call. V shed 5 bases and J shed 7 bases, with 6 bases lying between them. This CDR3 has 10 amino acids. Germline values: CDR1 SQVTM, CDR2 ANQGSEA. CDR3 region: CSVLRNEQFF. The CDR3 DNA sequence: TGCAGCGTTCTGAGGAATGAGCAGTTCTTC.

The V call is TRBV12-3 or TRBV12-4, the J call TRBJ1-6; no definite D call. Trimming shortened V by 8 bases and J by 4 bases, and 12 bases separated the two germline ends. CDR3 size: 14 residues. The CDR3, as DNA: TGTGCCAGCGCCGAAGGCCAGTATAATTCACCCCTCCACTTT. The encoded protein is CASAEGQYNSPLHF.

The table lists this clonotype with a count of one. The gene calls are TRBV19 and TRBJ2-2; the D is unclear. V lost 6 bases, J lost 7 bases, and 6 bases lay in between. CDR3 size: 11 residues. CDR1 is LNHDA and CDR2 is SQIVND in the germline V gene (reference sequence). As DNA, the CDR3 is TGTGCCAGTAGAATCGGCGGGGAGCTGTTTTTT. The encoded protein is CASRIGGELFF. Combining the CDR3 with reference TRBV19 and TRBJ2-2 gives the whole variable domain DGGITQSPKYLFRKEGQNVTLSCEQNLNHDAMYWYRQDPGQGLRLIYYSQIVNDFQKGDIAEGYSVSREKKESFPLTVTSAQKNPTAFYLCASRIGGELFFGEGSRLTVL.

This rearrangement joins TRBV29-1 to TRBJ1-2, with TRBD1 as a possible D gene (5 bases). This CDR3 has 11 residues. The V end lost 5 bases, the J end lost 3 bases, and 7 bases lay between the germline ends. The V gene's germline CDR1 is SQVTM and CDR2 ANQGSEA. CDR3 in amino acids: CSVQGYYGYTF. For the CDR3, the DNA is TGCAGCGTTCAGGGCTACTATGGCTACACCTTC.

This clonotype was observed at least ten times. This chain links TRBV7-2 with TRBJ1-6; D not certain. This CDR3 comprises 16 residues. Germline CDR1 and CDR2: SGHTA and FQGNSA. Trimming stripped 5 bases from V and 4 bases from J, with 15 bases between. Written as DNA, the CDR3 is TGTGCCAGCAGCACAGATTGGACGGGATATAATTCACCCCTCCACTTT. Encoded protein: CASSTDWTGYNSPLHF.

The chain employs TRBV4-1 and TRBJ1-6; D not resolved. Per the germline V gene, CDR1 is MGHRA and CDR2 is YSYEKL. The CDR3 loop spans 15 amino acids. V was shortened by 1 base and J by 9 bases, with 13 bases between the two germline ends. The CDR3 protein is CASSQGLPPASPLHF. Written as DNA, the CDR3 is TGCGCCAGCAGCCAAGGGTTACCCCCCGCTTCACCCCTCCACTTT.

This clonotype showed up just a few times. This sequence joins TRBV12-3 or TRBV12-4 and TRBJ2-1; D perhaps matches TRBD2 (5 bases). The length of the CDR3 is 13 residues. V lost 3 bases, J lost 9 bases, and 12 bases lay in between. CDR3 bases: TGTGCCAGCAGTTTGCAACGGGGTGGTGAGCAGTTCTTC. The encoded protein is CASSLQRGGEQFF.

J is TRBJ2-1 and V is TRBV3-1, with 10 bases aligning to TRBD1. This CDR3 has 14 residues. V dropped 5 bases and J dropped 8; count of bases not matched to a gene: 6. CDR1 is LGHDT, CDR2 YNNKEL, per germline (reference sequence). DNA of the CDR3: TGTGCCAGCAGCGAGGGACAGGGGATGTATGAGCAGTTCTTC. It encodes CASSEGQGMYEQFF.